These 14 T cell receptor beta chains were all obtained from the same sample, sequenced in a study of blood T cells in healthy people across ages. The use of a sample-barcoded 5' primer and a J-beta primer mix characterized a second PCR of roughly 7 to 12 cycles. MiXCR, run by TCRdb on the 5' RACE reads, gives a single entry per CDR3 protein. The sample has approximately 690,000 distinct CDR3 sequences; over 40% are singletons. Material: blood. These receptors came from a man of 80 years or more in good health.

The chain links TRBV20-1 to TRBJ2-7, with TRBD2 as a possible D gene (5 bases). Per the germline V gene, CDR1 is DFQATT and CDR2 is SNEGSKA (reference sequence). V lost 2 bases to trimming and J lost 6 bases, with 14 bases between them. The CDR3 runs to 13 residues. Here the CDR3 DNA reads TGCAGTGCTAGATCCGACGTAGCGTTCGAGCAGTACTTC. Encoded protein: CSARSDVAFEQYF.

The V gene is TRBV10-3, the J gene TRBJ1-2, with 8 bases matching TRBD1. Germline CDR1 reads ENHRY; CDR2 reads SYGVKD. J was trimmed by 5 bases and V by 2 bases; bases with no gene match: 10. The CDR3 has 16 residues. The CDR3 coding sequence is TGTGCCATCAGTGAGCGGGACAGGAGGGGGGGGTATGGCTACACCTTC. Translating gives CAISERDRRGGYGYTF.

CDR3 protein: CSATGGAGETQFF. The DNA of the CDR3 is TGCAGTGCTACAGGGGGCGCAGGAGAGACCCAGTTCTTC. The chain couples TRBV20-1 to TRBJ2-1, with 8 bases aligning to TRBD1. V shed 4 bases, J shed 13 bases, and the junction held 12 bases outside the gene matches. CDR3 length: 13 residues. CDR1 is DFQATT, CDR2 SNEGSKA, per germline (reference sequence).

In this sample, this clonotype turned up a few times. V is TRBV20-1 and J is TRBJ2-7, with D possibly matching TRBD1 (5 bases). This CDR3 has 12 residues. Germline CDR1 and CDR2: DFQATT and SNEGSKA (reference sequence). Trimming pared 3 bases from V and 5 bases from J, leaving 11 bases between. CDR3 in amino acids: CSASVDSDEQYF. In DNA form, the CDR3 reads TGCAGTGCTAGCGTCGACAGCGACGAGCAGTACTTC.

The V call is TRBV9, the J call TRBJ2-7; 7 bases agree with TRBD2. V trimming: 0 bases; J trimming: 7 bases; junction bases outside the gene matches: 10. The CDR3 covers 15 residues. Germline V lookup: CDR1 SGDLS, CDR2 YYNGEE. CDR3 nucleotide sequence: TGTGCCAGCAGCGTAGATCTAGCGGAGGCTACGGAGCAGTACTTC. Protein sequence: CASSVDLAEATEQYF. The full variable domain, in which reference TRBV9 and TRBJ2-7 provide the parts outside the CDR3, is DSGVTQTPKHLITATGQRVTLRCSPRSGDLSVYWYQQSLDQGLQFLIQYYNGEERAKGNILERFSAQQFPDLHSELNLSSLELGDSALYFCASSVDLAEATEQYFGPGTRLTVT.

This clonotype was recorded at least ten times. The chain couples TRBV5-1 to TRBJ2-5; no firm D call. With 0 bases removed from V and 4 bases from J, the gap between germline ends came to 13 bases. The CDR3 is 15 residues long. Germline loops: CDR1 SGHRS, CDR2 YFSETQ. The CDR3 DNA is TGCGCCAGCAGCTTGGCGGGCAGGTTTGGAGAGACCCAGTACTTC. This translates into CASSLAGRFGETQYF.

The chain carries TRBV5-1 and TRBJ1-2; 11 nucleotides agree with TRBD1. V lost 4 bases to trimming and J lost 3 bases; unmatched junction nucleotides: 11. Germline CDR1 is SGHRS and CDR2 is YFSETQ. The CDR3 is 17 residues long. The CDR3 coding sequence is TGCGCCAGCAGCGAGGACAGGGGGCGTAACATTCACTATGGCTACACCTTC. This sequence encodes CASSEDRGRNIHYGYTF.

There are a few counts of this clonotype. This chain uses TRBV7-9 with TRBJ1-6; D is uncertain. Germline V lookup: CDR1 SEHNR, CDR2 FQNEAQ (reference sequence). The CDR3 is made up of 13 amino acids. V was trimmed by 0 bases and J by 7 bases, leaving 4 bases between them. CDR3 in amino acids: CASSLAVNSPLHF. CDR3 sequence (DNA): TGTGCCAGCAGCTTAGCGGTGAATTCACCCCTCCACTTT.

The chain employs TRBV20-1 and TRBJ2-7, with D uncertain. The CDR3 loop spans 12 amino acids. V was pared by 3 bases and J by 4 bases, with 10 bases between. Per the germline V gene, CDR1 is DFQATT and CDR2 is SNEGSKA (reference sequence). CDR3 sequence (DNA): TGCAGTGCTAGGGAGTACCTGTACGAGCAGTACTTC. Translation: CSAREYLYEQYF.

This clonotype was seen a handful of times. V usage is TRBV27 and J usage is TRBJ2-4; 8 nucleotides match TRBD1. TRBJ2-7 matches the DNA end more closely, so the J call is doubtful. Germline V gives CDR1 MNHEY, CDR2 SMNVEV (reference sequence). The CDR3 runs 17 residues. The CDR3 here is CASREMPRTGSTYEQYF. The DNA for the CDR3 is TGTGCCAGCAGAGAGATGCCACGGACAGGGTCCACCTACGAGCAGTACTTC.

This chain uses TRBV12-3 or TRBV12-4 with TRBJ1-1, with 7 bases identical to TRBD1. Germline trimming cut 4 bases from V and 1 base from J; bases unmatched to any gene: 3. CDR3 length: 14 amino acids. The CDR3 is CASSSGTENTEAFF. The CDR3 nucleotides are TGTGCCAGCAGTTCGGGGACAGAGAACACTGAAGCTTTCTTT.

This rearrangement joins TRBV6-2 or TRBV6-3 to TRBJ2-7; D is unclear. V was pared by 8 bases and J by 5 bases, with 10 bases between. Germline-derived CDR1 and CDR2 are MNHEY and SVGEGT. CDR3 length equals 11 residues. The CDR3 DNA sequence: TGTGCCAGCTCCGTTTTGGACGAGCAGTACTTC. Amino acids: CASSVLDEQYF.

This chain joins TRBV29-1 and TRBJ2-2; no reliable D call. CDR1 and CDR2 (germline): SQVTM, ANQGSEA. V was shortened by 4 bases and J by 4 bases, with 13 bases between the two germline ends. The CDR3 has 14 residues. The CDR3 DNA reads TGCAGCGTTGTCCCCCAAAAAACCACCGGGGAGCTGTTTTTT. It encodes CSVVPQKTTGELFF.

The chain links TRBV25-1 to TRBJ2-3; 8 bases agree with TRBD1. This CDR3 has 14 amino acids. The germline CDR1 and CDR2 sequences are MGHDK and SYGVNS. J gave up 3 bases and V 8 bases, and 7 bases lay outside the gene matches. CDR3 nucleotide sequence: TGTGCCAGCTCTACAGGGGGACCGACAGATACGCAGTATTTT. It codes for CASSTGGPTDTQYF.